This T cell receptor (beta chain) emerged from a study of cytomegalovirus exposure and HLA in healthy donors. Both 60 Vbeta primers and 13 Jbeta primers went into the PCR. The data were produced by immunoSEQ multiplex PCR, yet TCRdb's version contains in-frame clones alone and is incomplete. This table has approximately 180,000 clones, around 82% appearing once. The TCR was taken from a young man in good health and CMV-seronegative. The material sequenced was PBMCs.

The CDR3 DNA follows: TGTGCCAGCAGCCAAGGGGGTGGAGAGACCCAGTACTTC. Translated: CASSQGGGETQYF. The rearrangement joins TRBV13 to TRBJ2-5, with a weak D call TRBD1 (6 bases). This CDR3 spans 13 amino acids. CDR1 PRHDT and CDR2 FYEKMQ come from the germline V gene (reference sequence). The V and J ends lost 5 bases and 4 bases respectively, with 11 bases between them. The full variable domain, in which reference TRBV13 and TRBJ2-5 provide the parts outside the CDR3, is AAGVIQSPRHLIKEKRETATLKCYPIPRHDTVYWYQQGPGQDPQFLISFYEKMQSDKGSIPDRFSAQQFSDYHSELNMSSLELGDSALYFCASSQGGGETQYFGPGTRLLVL.